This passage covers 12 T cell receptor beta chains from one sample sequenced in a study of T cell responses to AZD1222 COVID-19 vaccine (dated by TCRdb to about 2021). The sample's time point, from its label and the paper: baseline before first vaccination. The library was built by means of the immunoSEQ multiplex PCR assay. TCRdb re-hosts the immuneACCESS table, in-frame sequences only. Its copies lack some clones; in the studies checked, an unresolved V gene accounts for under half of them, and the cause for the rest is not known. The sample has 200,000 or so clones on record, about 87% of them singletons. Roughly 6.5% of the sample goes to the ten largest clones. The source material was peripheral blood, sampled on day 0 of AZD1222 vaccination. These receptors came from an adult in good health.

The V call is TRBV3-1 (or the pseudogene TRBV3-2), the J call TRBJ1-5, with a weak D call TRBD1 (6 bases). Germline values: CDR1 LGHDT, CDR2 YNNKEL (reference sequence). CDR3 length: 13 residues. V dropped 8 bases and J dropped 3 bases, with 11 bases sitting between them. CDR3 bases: TGTGCCAGCGCGACAGGCTACAATCAGCCCCAGCATTTT. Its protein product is CASATGYNQPQHF.

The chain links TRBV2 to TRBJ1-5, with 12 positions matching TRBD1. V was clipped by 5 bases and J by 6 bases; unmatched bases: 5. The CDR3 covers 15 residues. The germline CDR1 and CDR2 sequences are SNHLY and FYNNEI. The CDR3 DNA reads TGTGCCAGCAGTCAGGGACAGGGGGCTTTTCAGCCCCAGCATTTT. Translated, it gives CASSQGQGAFQPQHF.

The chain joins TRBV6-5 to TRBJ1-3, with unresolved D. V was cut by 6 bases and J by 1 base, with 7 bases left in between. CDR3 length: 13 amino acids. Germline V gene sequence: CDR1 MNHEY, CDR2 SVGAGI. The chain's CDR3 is CASSNPSGNTIYF. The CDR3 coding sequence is TGTGCCAGCAGCAATCCATCTGGAAACACCATATATTTT.

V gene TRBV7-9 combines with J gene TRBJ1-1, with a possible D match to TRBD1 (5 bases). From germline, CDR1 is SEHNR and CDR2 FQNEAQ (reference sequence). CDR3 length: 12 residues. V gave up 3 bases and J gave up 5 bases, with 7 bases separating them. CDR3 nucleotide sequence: TGTGCCAGCAGCTTCGACAGAACTGAAGCTTTCTTT. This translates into CASSFDRTEAFF. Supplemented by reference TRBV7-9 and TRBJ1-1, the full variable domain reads DTGVSQNPRHKITKRGQNVTFRCDPISEHNRLYWYRQTLGQGPEFLTYFQNEAQLEKSRLLSDRFSAERPKGSFSTLEIQRTEQGDSAMYLCASSFDRTEAFFGQGTRLTVV.

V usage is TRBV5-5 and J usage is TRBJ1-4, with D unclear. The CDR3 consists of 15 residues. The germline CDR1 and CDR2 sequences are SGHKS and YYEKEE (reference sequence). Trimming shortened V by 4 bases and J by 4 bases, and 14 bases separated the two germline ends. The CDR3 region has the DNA TGTGCCAGCAGCCTAACTAGCGGATTTAATGAAAAACTGTTTTTT. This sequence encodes CASSLTSGFNEKLFF. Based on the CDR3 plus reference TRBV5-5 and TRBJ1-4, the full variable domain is DAGVTQSPTHLIKTRGQQVTLRCSPISGHKSVSWYQQVLGQGPQFIFQYYEKEERGRGNFPDRFSARQFPNYSSELNVNALLLGDSALYLCASSLTSGFNEKLFFGSGTQLSVL.

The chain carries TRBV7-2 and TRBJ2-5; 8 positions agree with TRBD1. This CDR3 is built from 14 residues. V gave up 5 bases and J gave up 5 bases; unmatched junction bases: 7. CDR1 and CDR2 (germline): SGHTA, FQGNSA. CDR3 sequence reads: CASSPGQGGETQYF. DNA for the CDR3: TGTGCCAGCAGCCCTGGACAGGGAGGCGAGACCCAGTACTTC.

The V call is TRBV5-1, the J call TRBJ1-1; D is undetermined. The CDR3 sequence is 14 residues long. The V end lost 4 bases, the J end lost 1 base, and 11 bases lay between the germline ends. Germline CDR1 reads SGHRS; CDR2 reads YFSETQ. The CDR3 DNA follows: TGCGCCAGCAGCGGAAACACAGCGAACACTGAAGCTTTCTTT. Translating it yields CASSGNTANTEAFF.

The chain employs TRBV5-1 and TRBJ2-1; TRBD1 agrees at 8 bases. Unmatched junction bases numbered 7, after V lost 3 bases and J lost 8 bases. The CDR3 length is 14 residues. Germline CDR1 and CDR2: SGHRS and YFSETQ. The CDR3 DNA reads TGCGCCAGCAGCTCTAGACAGGGGAAGCATGAGCAGTTCTTC. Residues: CASSSRQGKHEQFF.

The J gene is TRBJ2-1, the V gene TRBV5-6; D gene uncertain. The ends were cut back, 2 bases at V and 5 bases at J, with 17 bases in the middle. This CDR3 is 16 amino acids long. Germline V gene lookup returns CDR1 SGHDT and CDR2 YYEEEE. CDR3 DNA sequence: TGTGCCAGCAGCTTTTTTGCGGTAAAGACCGACAATGAGCAGTTCTTC. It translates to CASSFFAVKTDNEQFF. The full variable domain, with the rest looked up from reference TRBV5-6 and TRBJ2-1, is DAGVTQSPTHLIKTRGQQVTLRCSPKSGHDTVSWYQQALGQGPQFIFQYYEEEERQRGNFPDRFSGHQFPNYSSELNVNALLLGDSALYLCASSFFAVKTDNEQFFGPGTRLTVL.

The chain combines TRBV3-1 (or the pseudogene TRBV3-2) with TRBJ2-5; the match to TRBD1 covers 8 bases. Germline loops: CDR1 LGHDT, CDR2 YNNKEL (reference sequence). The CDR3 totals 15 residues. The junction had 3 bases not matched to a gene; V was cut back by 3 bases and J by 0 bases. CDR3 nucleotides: TGTGCCAGCAGCCAGGGACAGGCGTACCAAGAGACCCAGTACTTC. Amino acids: CASSQGQAYQETQYF.

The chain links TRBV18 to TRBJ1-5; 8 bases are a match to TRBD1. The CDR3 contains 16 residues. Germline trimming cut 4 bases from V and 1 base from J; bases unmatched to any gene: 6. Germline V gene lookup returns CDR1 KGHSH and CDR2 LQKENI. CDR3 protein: CASSLGQGQSNQPQHF. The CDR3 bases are TGTGCCAGCTCACTCGGACAGGGCCAGAGCAATCAGCCCCAGCATTTT. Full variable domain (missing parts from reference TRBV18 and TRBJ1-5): NAGVMQNPRHLVRRRGQEARLRCSPMKGHSHVYWYRQLPEEGLKFMVYLQKENIIDESGMPKERFSAEFPKEGPSILRIQQVVRGDSAAYFCASSLGQGQSNQPQHFGDGTRLSIL.

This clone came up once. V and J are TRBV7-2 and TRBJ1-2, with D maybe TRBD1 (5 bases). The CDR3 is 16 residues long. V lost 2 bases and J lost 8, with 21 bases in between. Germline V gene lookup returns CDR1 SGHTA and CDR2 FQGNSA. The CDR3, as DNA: TGTGCCAGCAGCTTAATCCAGCCCGGCAGGGTCGACGGCTACACCTTC. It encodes CASSLIQPGRVDGYTF.